A single sample is the source of the 12 T cell receptor beta chains below, sequenced in a study of T cell clones after liver transplantation. The protocol was immunoSEQ multiplex PCR, while the TCRdb copy is restricted to in-frame clones and leaves out a portion. The repertoire holds more than 70,000 clones, with approximately 87% as singletons. The input for sequencing was CD4+ T cells from blood, taken at the 22-month timepoint. The receptors derive from a human patient who received a liver transplant. Some T cells may have originated in the graft donor.

The chain is built from TRBV18 and TRBJ1-6, with TRBD1 matching over 11 bases. The ends lost 3 bases at V and 10 bases at J; junction bases unmatched: 8. The CDR3 sequence is 16 residues long. CDR1 is KGHSH and CDR2 is LQKENI in the germline V gene. CDR3 protein: CASSPKGTGGNSPLHF. CDR3 DNA: TGTGCCAGCTCACCTAAAGGGACAGGGGGGAACTCACCCCTCCACTTT. The full variable domain, in which reference TRBV18 and TRBJ1-6 provide the parts outside the CDR3, is NAGVMQNPRHLVRRRGQEARLRCSPMKGHSHVYWYRQLPEEGLKFMVYLQKENIIDESGMPKERFSAEFPKEGPSILRIQQVVRGDSAAYFCASSPKGTGGNSPLHFGNGTRLTVT.

This clone was picked up a small number of times. The rearrangement joins TRBV12-5 to TRBJ2-2; D remains unclear. Germline CDR1 and CDR2: LGHNT and FRNRAP. This CDR3 comprises 11 residues. Trimming took off 3 bases at V and 8 bases at J, with 4 bases between the two ends. The CDR3 DNA reads TGTGCTAGTGGTTTCCTTGGGGAGCTGTTTTTT. It encodes CASGFLGELFF.

The rearrangement joins TRBV5-5 to TRBJ1-6; no clear D gene. The CDR3 consists of 15 residues. CDR1 and CDR2 from the germline V gene are SGHKS and YYEKEE (reference sequence). Trimming removed 4 bases from V and 7 bases from J, with 15 bases in between. CDR3 sequence (DNA): TGTGCCAGCAGCCAAACAGAGACTCGAAATTCACCCCTCCACTTT. Its translation is CASSQTETRNSPLHF.

The J gene is TRBJ2-3, the V gene TRBV11-2; 8 bases agree with TRBD2. Germline CDR1 reads SGHAT; CDR2 reads FQNNGV. The junction had 5 bases not matched to a gene; V was cut back by 5 bases and J by 4 bases. CDR3 size: 14 residues. CDR3 region: CASSPRLASDTQYF. For the CDR3, the DNA is TGTGCCAGCAGCCCCCGACTAGCGTCAGATACGCAGTATTTT. The full variable domain, its missing parts supplied by reference TRBV11-2 and TRBJ2-3, is EAGVAQSPRYKIIEKRQSVAFWCNPISGHATLYWYQQILGQGPKLLIQFQNNGVVDDSQLPKDRFSAERLKGVDSTLKIQPAKLEDSAVYLCASSPRLASDTQYFGPGTRLTVL.

The V and J genes are TRBV4-1 and TRBJ2-3; possibly TRBD1 for D (5 bases). This CDR3 has 16 amino acids. Per germline, CDR1 MGHRA and CDR2 YSYEKL. The V end lost 0 bases, the J end lost 4 bases, and 14 bases lay between the germline ends. This CDR3 reads CASSQDVGAGADTQYF. The CDR3 DNA sequence: TGCGCCAGCAGCCAAGATGTTGGGGCTGGGGCAGATACGCAGTATTTT.

The chain joins TRBV5-6 to TRBJ2-6; D is unresolved. Germline values: CDR1 SGHDT, CDR2 YYEEEE. V was pared by 4 bases and J by 0 bases, with 8 bases between. The CDR3 is 15 residues long. This CDR3 reads CASSRAGSGANVLTF. CDR3 sequence (DNA): TGTGCCAGCAGCCGCGCAGGCTCTGGGGCCAACGTCCTGACTTTC.

The V and J genes are TRBV4-1 and TRBJ1-1, with D maybe TRBD1 (6 bases). Germline CDR1 reads MGHRA; CDR2 reads YSYEKL. The CDR3 runs to 13 residues. V was cut by 4 bases and J by 4 bases, with 10 bases left in between. The CDR3 DNA is TGCGCCAGCAGCCCCCAGGGGTTCACTGAAGCTTTCTTT. It codes for CASSPQGFTEAFF.

This clone was counted only a few times. The chain couples TRBV4-2 to TRBJ1-2, with D unclear. In germline, CDR1 is LGHNA, CDR2 YNFKEQ. Between the trimmed V and J ends, which lost 1 base and 6 bases, there was a span of 15 bases. CDR3 length: 15 amino acids. This CDR3 reads CASSQGAGPINGYTF. CDR3 DNA: TGTGCCAGCAGCCAAGGGGCGGGTCCCATCAATGGCTACACCTTC.

This sequence joins TRBV29-1 and TRBJ1-5; D call uncertain. The CDR3 spans 15 residues. V was cut by 4 bases and J by 2 bases, with 15 bases left in between. Germline assignment: CDR1 SQVTM and CDR2 ANQGSEA. The CDR3 sequence: CSVGDGFLGNQPQHF. The DNA for the CDR3 is TGCAGCGTTGGGGATGGGTTTTTAGGCAATCAGCCCCAGCATTTT.

The V and J genes are TRBV2 and TRBJ2-7; D uncertain. The germline gives CDR1 SNHLY, CDR2 FYNNEI. This CDR3 contains 13 residues. V was trimmed by 6 bases and J by 7 bases, leaving 16 bases between them. For the CDR3, the DNA is TGTGCCAGCAGCCCAGGCCTGAGGTGGGAGCAGTACTTC. It yields the protein CASSPGLRWEQYF.

J is TRBJ2-2 and V is TRBV19; the match to TRBD1 covers 7 bases. CDR3 length equals 15 residues. Trimming took 7 bases from V and 7 from J; bases not matched to a gene: 12. Germline V gene sequence: CDR1 LNHDA, CDR2 SQIVND (reference sequence). The CDR3 reads CASNTRYRGGGELFF. The CDR3 DNA sequence: TGTGCCAGTAACACTCGATACAGGGGCGGCGGGGAGCTGTTTTTT.

A remark on this clone: This sample includes further DNA sequences coding for the same CDR3. The chain has TRBV7-2 and TRBJ2-1; possibly TRBD2 for D (6 bases). Trimming cost V 6 bases and J 3 bases, with 15 bases left between them. CDR1 is SGHTA, CDR2 FQGNSA, per germline. The CDR3 is 15 amino acids. The DNA for the CDR3 is TGTGCCAGCAGTCCCACTAGCATCGGCTACAATGAGCAGTTCTTC. The encoded protein is CASSPTSIGYNEQFF.